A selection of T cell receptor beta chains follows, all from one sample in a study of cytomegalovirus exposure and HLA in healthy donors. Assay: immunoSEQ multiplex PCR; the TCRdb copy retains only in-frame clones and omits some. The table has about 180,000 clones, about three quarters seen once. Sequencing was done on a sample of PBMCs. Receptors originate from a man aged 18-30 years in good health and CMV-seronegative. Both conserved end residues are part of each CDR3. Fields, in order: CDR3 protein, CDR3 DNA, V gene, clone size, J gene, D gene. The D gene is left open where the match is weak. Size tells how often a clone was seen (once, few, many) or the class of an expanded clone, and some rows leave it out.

CDR3 protein: CASSGRGFSDGLTPNF
CDR3 DNA: TGTGCCAGCAGTGGAAGAGGGTTTTCGGACGGCTTGACCCCCAACTTC
V gene: TRBV6-1
clone size: NA
J gene: TRBJ2-7
D gene: NA

CDR3 protein: CASSQGTGANTEAFF
CDR3 DNA: TGCGCCAGCAGCCAAGGGACAGGGGCCAACACTGAAGCTTTCTTT
V gene: TRBV5-1
clone size: NA
J gene: TRBJ1-1
D gene: TRBD1

CDR3 protein: CASSPNLGGGNEKLFF
CDR3 DNA: TGTGCCAGCAGTCCCAACCTGGGGGGAGGTAATGAAAAACTGTTTTTT
V gene: TRBV27
clone size: once
J gene: TRBJ1-4
D gene: NA

CDR3 protein: CASSPIGGLAGETQYF
CDR3 DNA: TGTGCCAGCAGCCCTATCGGGGGACTAGCAGGGGAGACCCAGTACTTC
V gene: TRBV7-6
clone size: NA
J gene: TRBJ2-5
D gene: TRBD2

CDR3 protein: CASGTEYSNQPQHF
CDR3 DNA: TGTGCCAGCGGGACAGAATATAGCAATCAGCCCCAGCATTTT
V gene: TRBV2
clone size: NA
J gene: TRBJ1-5
D gene: TRBD1

CDR3 protein: CASSPARSGEKLFF
CDR3 DNA: TGTGCCAGCAGCCCGGCCCGATCGGGAGAAAAACTGTTTTTT
V gene: TRBV11-3
clone size: few
J gene: TRBJ1-4
D gene: NA

CDR3 protein: CASMGWTGLGGNTIYF
CDR3 DNA: TGTGCCAGCATGGGCTGGACAGGTCTGGGTGGAAACACCATATATTTT
V gene: TRBV2
clone size: NA
J gene: TRBJ1-3
D gene: TRBD1

CDR3 protein: CASSPQAGGLVGNTIYF
CDR3 DNA: TGTGCCAGCAGTCCCCAAGCCGGGGGGTTGGTTGGAAACACCATATATTTT
V gene: TRBV2
clone size: NA
J gene: TRBJ1-3
D gene: NA

CDR3 protein: CASSLGLAGASYEQYF
CDR3 DNA: TGTGCCAGTAGTTTGGGACTAGCGGGGGCCTCCTACGAGCAGTACTTC
V gene: TRBV19
clone size: NA
J gene: TRBJ2-7
D gene: TRBD2

CDR3 protein: CASSLSVAGVFEQYF
CDR3 DNA: TGTGCCAGCAGTTTATCTGTAGCGGGGGTTTTTGAGCAGTACTTC
V gene: TRBV27
clone size: NA
J gene: TRBJ2-7
D gene: TRBD2

CDR3 protein: CASSLRAGGPETQYF
CDR3 DNA: TGTGCCAGCAGCTTACGGGCGGGAGGGCCGGAGACCCAGTACTTC
V gene: TRBV7-6
clone size: NA
J gene: TRBJ2-5
D gene: TRBD2

CDR3 protein: CASRTGTSNQPQHF
CDR3 DNA: TGTGCCAGCAGGACAGGCACTAGCAATCAGCCCCAGCATTTT
V gene: TRBV27
clone size: NA
J gene: TRBJ1-5
D gene: NA

CDR3 protein: CASGGTGGAYGYTF
CDR3 DNA: TGTGCCAGCGGCGGGACAGGGGGGGCCTATGGCTACACCTTC
V gene: TRBV7-9
clone size: NA
J gene: TRBJ1-2
D gene: TRBD1

CDR3 protein: CASSKGGPRLYIQYF
CDR3 DNA: TGTGCCAGCAGCAAAGGGGGCCCCCGGCTGTACATTCAGTACTTC
V gene: TRBV21-1
clone size: NA
J gene: TRBJ2-4
D gene: NA

CDR3 protein: CASSSGLARNEQFF
CDR3 DNA: TGTGCCAGCAGCTCCGGACTAGCTAGGAATGAGCAGTTCTTC
V gene: TRBV5-4
clone size: NA
J gene: TRBJ2-1
D gene: TRBD2

CDR3 protein: CASTRTGSGQAKNIQYF
CDR3 DNA: TGTGCCAGCACTCGGACAGGGTCAGGGCAAGCCAAAAACATTCAGTACTTC
V gene: TRBV2
clone size: NA
J gene: TRBJ2-4
D gene: TRBD1

CDR3 protein: CASSPRDKDGYTF
CDR3 DNA: TGTGCCAGCAGCCCGCGGGATAAGGATGGCTACACCTTC
V gene: TRBV5-4
clone size: NA
J gene: TRBJ1-2
D gene: NA

CDR3 protein: CSGGLAYHNEQFF
CDR3 DNA: TGCAGCGGGGGACTAGCTTATCACAATGAGCAGTTCTTC
V gene: TRBV29-1
clone size: NA
J gene: TRBJ2-1
D gene: TRBD2

CDR3 protein: CASTQGHSYEQYF
CDR3 DNA: TGTGCCAGCACGCAGGGTCACTCCTACGAGCAGTACTTC
V gene: TRBV6-1
clone size: NA
J gene: TRBJ2-7
D gene: NA

CDR3 protein: CASSRDREVKLFF
CDR3 DNA: TGTGCCAGCAGCCGAGATAGAGAGGTTAAACTGTTTTTT
V gene: TRBV5-4
clone size: NA
J gene: TRBJ1-4
D gene: NA

CDR3 protein: CASSVVEGTDTQYF
CDR3 DNA: TGTGCCAGCAGCGTGGTCGAGGGCACAGATACGCAGTATTTT
V gene: TRBV9
clone size: once
J gene: TRBJ2-3
D gene: NA

CDR3 protein: CASLTTANYGYTF
CDR3 DNA: TGTGCCAGCTTGACGACAGCTAACTATGGCTACACCTTC
V gene: TRBV28
clone size: few
J gene: TRBJ1-2
D gene: NA

CDR3 protein: CASSLLGGRLNTEAFF
CDR3 DNA: TGTGCCAGCAGCTTACTAGGGGGCAGGCTAAACACTGAAGCTTTCTTT
V gene: TRBV7-3
clone size: NA
J gene: TRBJ1-1
D gene: TRBD1

CDR3 protein: CASSGWGGEVF
CDR3 DNA: TGTGCCAGCAGCGGGTGGGGGGGGGAGGTCTTC
V gene: TRBV28
clone size: NA
J gene: TRBJ2-7
D gene: TRBD2

CDR3 protein: CASSVEGGREYEQYF
CDR3 DNA: TGTGCCAGCAGTGTAGAGGGCGGGAGGGAGTACGAGCAGTACTTC
V gene: TRBV28
clone size: NA
J gene: TRBJ2-7
D gene: TRBD2

CDR3 protein: CASSLRDATYNEQFF
CDR3 DNA: TGCGCCAGCAGCCTGCGGGACGCGACCTACAATGAGCAGTTCTTC
V gene: TRBV4-1
clone size: NA
J gene: TRBJ2-1
D gene: NA

CDR3 protein: CASMETGELFF
CDR3 DNA: TGTGCCAGCATGGAGACCGGGGAGCTGTTTTTT
V gene: TRBV6-1
clone size: NA
J gene: TRBJ2-2
D gene: NA

CDR3 protein: CASSGGERSTDTQYF
CDR3 DNA: TGTGCCAGCAGTGGTGGCGAGCGTTCCACAGATACGCAGTATTTT
V gene: TRBV2
clone size: NA
J gene: TRBJ2-3
D gene: NA

CDR3 protein: CASSTTGTTEAFF
CDR3 DNA: TGTGCCAGCAGCACGACAGGGACGACTGAAGCTTTCTTT
V gene: TRBV7-8
clone size: NA
J gene: TRBJ1-1
D gene: TRBD1

CDR3 protein: CASSLRGKAGNYEQYF
CDR3 DNA: TGTGCCAGCAGCTTAAGGGGCAAAGCGGGGAACTACGAGCAGTACTTC
V gene: TRBV7-8
clone size: few
J gene: TRBJ2-7
D gene: TRBD2

CDR3 protein: CASSLTTGANVLTF
CDR3 DNA: TGTGCCAGCAGCCTTACTACTGGGGCCAACGTCCTGACTTTC
V gene: TRBV9
clone size: NA
J gene: TRBJ2-6
D gene: NA

CDR3 protein: CASSVAARDYEQYF
CDR3 DNA: TGTGCCAGCAGCGTAGCGGCCAGGGATTACGAGCAGTACTTC
V gene: TRBV9
clone size: once
J gene: TRBJ2-7
D gene: NA

CDR3 protein: CATSSSGNFGEQYF
CDR3 DNA: TGTGCCACCAGCTCTAGCGGGAACTTCGGCGAGCAGTACTTC
V gene: TRBV15
clone size: NA
J gene: TRBJ2-7
D gene: TRBD2

CDR3 protein: CASSLTGDKNSPLHF
CDR3 DNA: TGTGCCAGCTCACTAACCGGGGACAAGAATTCACCCCTCCACTTT
V gene: TRBV18
clone size: few
J gene: TRBJ1-6
D gene: NA

CDR3 protein: CASSLGLAGGYEQYF
CDR3 DNA: TGTGCCAGCAGCTTAGGTCTAGCGGGTGGCTACGAGCAGTACTTC
V gene: TRBV11-2
clone size: once
J gene: TRBJ2-7
D gene: TRBD2

CDR3 protein: CASSPPGLAGNEQFF
CDR3 DNA: TGTGCCAGCTCACCACCGGGACTAGCGGGTAATGAGCAGTTCTTC
V gene: TRBV18
clone size: NA
J gene: TRBJ2-1
D gene: TRBD2

CDR3 protein: CASRLRKGYGSPPPYEQYF
CDR3 DNA: TGTGCAAGTCGCTTAAGGAAGGGGTACGGAAGCCCGCCGCCTTACGAGCAGTACTTC
V gene: TRBV12-2
clone size: NA
J gene: TRBJ2-7
D gene: NA

CDR3 protein: CAISYRENTGELFF
CDR3 DNA: TGTGCCATCAGCTACCGGGAGAACACCGGGGAGCTGTTTTTT
V gene: TRBV10-3
clone size: once
J gene: TRBJ2-2
D gene: NA

CDR3 protein: CASSLLTRGVDEQYF
CDR3 DNA: TGTGCCAGCAGCTTATTAACCAGGGGTGTGGACGAGCAGTACTTC
V gene: TRBV5-6
clone size: NA
J gene: TRBJ2-7
D gene: NA

CDR3 protein: CASSRPPTGVSTEAFF
CDR3 DNA: TGTGCCAGCAGCCGACCCCCGACAGGGGTGAGCACTGAAGCTTTCTTT
V gene: TRBV11-1
clone size: NA
J gene: TRBJ1-1
D gene: TRBD1

CDR3 protein: CASSIRISNQPQHF
CDR3 DNA: TGTGCCAGCAGTATCAGGATTAGCAATCAGCCCCAGCATTTT
V gene: TRBV6-1
clone size: NA
J gene: TRBJ1-5
D gene: NA